This TCR beta chain is from a study of spatial heterogeneity in lung cancer. This clonotype was seen many times. The antigen is unknown. Time point described: sample taken at primary tumor resection. TCRdb analysed the 5' RACE reads with MiXCR anew, one entry per CDR3 protein. The repertoire has 20,000 to 30,000 distinct CDR3 sequences, around 5.1% of them found once; the top ten carry around 5.5%. Trimming left V 8 bases short and J 3 bases short, with 7 bases between. The CDR3 covers 12 residues. Germline CDR1 reads MNHNS; CDR2 reads SASEGT. Study outcomes and limitations: TCRs found ubiquitously expanded in tumor appeared in blood more at resection than at follow-up.

This TCR came from a male donor with early-stage non-small cell lung cancer. This specimen was PBMCs, taken at surgery. The chain recombines TRBV6-1 with TRBJ2-2, with D uncertain. The CDR3 DNA follows: TGTGCCAGCCGGCCCCACACCGGGGAGCTGTTTTTT. Translation gives CASRPHTGELFF.